One sample yielded the 8 T cell receptor beta chains listed below, sequenced in a study of T cell responses to AZD1222 COVID-19 vaccine. Clones were sequenced by immunoSEQ multiplex PCR, and TCRdb holds only the in-frame ones, with some missing. The table shows approximately 140,000 clones, with roughly nine tenths occurring only once. This specimen consisted of peripheral blood, obtained on day 0 of AZD1222 vaccination. These receptors all stem from an adult in good health.

J is TRBJ2-7 and V is TRBV19, with TRBD2 identical over 8 bases. The CDR3 totals 16 residues. From germline, CDR1 is LNHDA and CDR2 SQIVND (reference sequence). V lost 5 bases to trimming and J lost 1 base; unmatched junction nucleotides: 10. The CDR3 coding sequence is TGTGCCAGTAGTCTTAACCCGGGACTAGATTCCTACGAGCAGTACTTC. This translates into CASSLNPGLDSYEQYF.

The chain uses TRBV6-6 and TRBJ1-2; 9 bases line up with TRBD1. From germline, CDR1 is MNHNY and CDR2 SVGAGI (reference sequence). J was trimmed by 4 bases and V by 5 bases; bases with no gene match: 5. The CDR3 extends over 14 amino acids. CDR3 sequence (DNA): TGTGCCAGCAGTAAAATACAGGGGGCCTATGGCTACACCTTC. This codes for CASSKIQGAYGYTF.

DNA for the CDR3: TGTGCCAGTAGTAAAGCAGGCGAAAGGGTACGGCCCCAGCATTTT. This encodes CASSKAGERVRPQHF. The rearrangement uses TRBV19 and TRBJ1-5; unclear D gene. There are 15 residues in the CDR3. V shed 4 bases and J shed 9 bases, with 19 bases lying between them. Germline CDR1 and CDR2: LNHDA and SQIVND (reference sequence).

The V call is TRBV27, the J call TRBJ1-2, with D possibly matching TRBD1 (6 bases). The germline CDR1 and CDR2 sequences are MNHEY and SMNVEV (reference sequence). Trimming shortened V by 5 bases and J by 7 bases, and 14 bases separated the two germline ends. This CDR3 has 13 amino acids. The chain's CDR3 is CASSLNRDAGYTF. CDR3 nucleotides: TGTGCCAGCAGTCTCAACAGGGATGCTGGCTACACCTTC.

This sequence joins TRBV5-6 and TRBJ2-1; 12 bases agree with TRBD2. The length of the CDR3 is 18 residues. CDR1 and CDR2 from the germline V gene are SGHDT and YYEEEE. J lost 0 bases, V lost 4 bases, and 8 bases had no gene match. The CDR3 DNA reads TGTGCCAGCAGCCTCGGACTAGCGGGGATCTACTCCTACAATGAGCAGTTCTTC. This encodes CASSLGLAGIYSYNEQFF.

The chain couples TRBV7-2 to TRBJ2-1, with TRBD2 matching 8 bases. This CDR3 spans 15 amino acids. Germline V gene sequence: CDR1 SGHTA, CDR2 FQGNSA. Trimming removed 4 bases from V and 3 bases from J; junction bases left unmatched: 5. The CDR3 loop is CASSSGGNNYNEQFF. The CDR3 nucleotides are TGTGCCAGCAGCTCGGGGGGGAACAACTACAATGAGCAGTTCTTC. The full variable domain, completed using reference TRBV7-2 and TRBJ2-1, is GAGVSQSPSNKVTEKGKDVELRCDPISGHTALYWYRQSLGQGLEFLIYFQGNSAPDKSGLPSDRFSAERTGGSVSTLTIQRTQQEDSAVYLCASSSGGNNYNEQFFGPGTRLTVL.

The chain employs TRBV6-5 and TRBJ2-7; D possibly corresponds to TRBD1 (6 bases). Trimming pared 2 bases from V and 1 base from J, leaving 9 bases between. The CDR3 is 14 amino acids. Germline V gives CDR1 MNHEY, CDR2 SVGAGI. CDR3 residues: CASSYGTRSYEQYF. The CDR3 nucleotides are TGTGCCAGCAGTTACGGGACACGTTCCTACGAGCAGTACTTC.

The CDR3 coding sequence is TGTGCCAGCAGCTTAGGTCTAGCGGGGGGAATAGATACGCAGTATTTT. The encoded protein is CASSLGLAGGIDTQYF. This rearrangement joins TRBV7-2 to TRBJ2-3; 11 bases are shared with TRBD2. The V gene's germline CDR1 is SGHTA and CDR2 FQGNSA. The V segment lost 1 base and the J segment 5 bases; nucleotides outside the gene matches: 5. This CDR3 has 16 amino acids.